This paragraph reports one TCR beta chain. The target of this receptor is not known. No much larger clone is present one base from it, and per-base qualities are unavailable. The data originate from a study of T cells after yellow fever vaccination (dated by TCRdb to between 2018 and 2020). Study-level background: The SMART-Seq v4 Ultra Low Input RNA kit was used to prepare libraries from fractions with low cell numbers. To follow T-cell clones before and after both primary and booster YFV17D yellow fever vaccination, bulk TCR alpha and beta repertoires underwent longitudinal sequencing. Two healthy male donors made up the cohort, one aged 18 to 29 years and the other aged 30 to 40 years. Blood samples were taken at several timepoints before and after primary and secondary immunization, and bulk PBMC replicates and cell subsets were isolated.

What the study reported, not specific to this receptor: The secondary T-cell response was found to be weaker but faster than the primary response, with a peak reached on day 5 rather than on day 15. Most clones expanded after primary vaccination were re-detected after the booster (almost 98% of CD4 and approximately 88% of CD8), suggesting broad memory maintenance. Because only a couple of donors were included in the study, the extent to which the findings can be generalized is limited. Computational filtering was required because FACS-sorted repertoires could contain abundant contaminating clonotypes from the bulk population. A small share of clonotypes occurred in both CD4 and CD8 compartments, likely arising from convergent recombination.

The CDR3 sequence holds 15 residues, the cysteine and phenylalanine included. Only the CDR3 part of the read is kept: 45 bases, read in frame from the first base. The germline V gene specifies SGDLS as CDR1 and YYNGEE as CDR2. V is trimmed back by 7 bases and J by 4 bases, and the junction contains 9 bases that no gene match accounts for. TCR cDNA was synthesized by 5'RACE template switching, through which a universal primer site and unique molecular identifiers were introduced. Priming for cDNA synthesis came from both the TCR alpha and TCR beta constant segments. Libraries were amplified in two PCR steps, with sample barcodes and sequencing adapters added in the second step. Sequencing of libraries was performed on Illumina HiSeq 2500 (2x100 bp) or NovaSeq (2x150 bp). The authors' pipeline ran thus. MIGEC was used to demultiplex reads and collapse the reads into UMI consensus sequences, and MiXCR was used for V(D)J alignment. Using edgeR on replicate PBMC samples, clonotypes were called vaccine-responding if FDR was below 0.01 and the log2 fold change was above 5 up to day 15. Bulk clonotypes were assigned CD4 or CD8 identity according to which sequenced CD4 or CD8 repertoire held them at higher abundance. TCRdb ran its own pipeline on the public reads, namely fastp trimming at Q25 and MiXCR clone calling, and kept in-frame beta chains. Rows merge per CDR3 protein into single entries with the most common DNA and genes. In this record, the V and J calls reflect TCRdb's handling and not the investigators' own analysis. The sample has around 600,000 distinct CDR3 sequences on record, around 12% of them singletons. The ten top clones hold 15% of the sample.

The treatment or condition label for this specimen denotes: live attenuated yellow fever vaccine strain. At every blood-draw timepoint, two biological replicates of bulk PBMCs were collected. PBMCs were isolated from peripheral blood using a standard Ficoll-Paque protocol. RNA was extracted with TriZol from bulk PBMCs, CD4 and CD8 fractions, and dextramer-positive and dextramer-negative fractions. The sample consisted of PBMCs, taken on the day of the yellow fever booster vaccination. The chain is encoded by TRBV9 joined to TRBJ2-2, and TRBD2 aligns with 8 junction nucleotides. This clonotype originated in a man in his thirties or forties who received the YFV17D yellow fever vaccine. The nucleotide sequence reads TGTGCCAGCGCGGGAGGCGGGGTCCCCACCGGGGAGCTGTTTTTT. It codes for CASAGGGVPTGELFF.